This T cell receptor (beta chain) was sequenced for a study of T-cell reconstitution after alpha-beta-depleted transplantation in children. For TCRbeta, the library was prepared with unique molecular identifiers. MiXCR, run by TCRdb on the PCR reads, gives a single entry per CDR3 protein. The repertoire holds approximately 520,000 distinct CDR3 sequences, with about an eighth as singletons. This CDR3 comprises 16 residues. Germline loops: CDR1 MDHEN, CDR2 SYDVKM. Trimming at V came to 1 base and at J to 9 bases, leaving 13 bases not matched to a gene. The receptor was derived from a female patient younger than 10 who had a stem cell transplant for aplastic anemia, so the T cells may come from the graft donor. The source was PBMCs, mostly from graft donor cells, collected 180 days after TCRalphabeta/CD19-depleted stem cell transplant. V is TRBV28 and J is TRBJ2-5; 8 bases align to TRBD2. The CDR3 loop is CASSLSTSVAIWSQYF. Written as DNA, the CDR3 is TGTGCCAGCAGTTTATCGACTAGCGTTGCCATTTGGTCCCAGTACTTC.